This T cell receptor (beta chain) emerged from a study of identical twins. The germline gives CDR1 GTSNPN, CDR2 SVGIG (reference sequence). This CDR3 is built from 14 residues. Turning to this clonotype: One junction end disagrees with the germline gene, perhaps due to a read error.

MiXCR was run by TCRdb on the 5' RACE reads, yielding one entry per CDR3 protein. The data hold approximately 1.8 million distinct CDR3 sequences, with roughly a third observed a single time. The V gene is TRBV30, the J gene TRBJ2-3; TRBD2 matches at 13 bases. The clonotype comes from a newborn girl in good health. The sample comprised cord blood. CDR3 sequence (DNA): TGTGCCTGGAGACTAGCGGGGGGGACAGATACGCGGTATTTT. This sequence encodes CAWRLAGGTDTRYF.